The present T cell receptor delta chain was sequenced within a study of gamma-delta T cells after stem cell transplantation (dated by TCRdb to the mid-2010s). Receptor amplification or capture employed RT-PCR. Sequencing was performed on an Illumina MiSeq. TCRdb called clones anew from the public reads via CATT; matching DNA rows were later pooled. Across this sample there are approximately 2,000 delta-chain clones, with 3.5% to 4% seen only once. The ten top clones hold around 40% of the sample. Comment on this clone: Its recognized antigen is unknown. TCRdb has a much larger clone's protein, which differs at residue 7 from the translation of this DNA, likely because of a read error; what is shown is the protein translated from the DNA.

Sequencing was performed on gamma-delta T cells. This TCR was recovered from a human donor. It is not recorded whose cells these are; they may come from a transplant donor.

The CDR3 protein: CACDPIPGDTPNKLIF. At the DNA level, the sequence is TGTGCCTGTGACCCAATACCGGGGGATACCCCGAATAAACTCATCTTT. The sequence is built from TRDV2 and TRDJ1; 9 bases in between match TRDD3. From a lookup of the germline V gene, CDR1 and CDR2 are GEAIGNYY and EKD. Unmatched junction bases come to 13, with V trimmed by 3 bases and J by 6 bases. Counted from cysteine to phenylalanine, this CDR3 has 16 amino acids. CDR3 DNA is the only sequence kept; it has 48 bases, read in frame from the first base.